This TCR beta chain comes out of a study of early T cells in non-severe SARS-CoV-2 infection. Study at large: Bulk RNA from unsorted whole blood was sequenced; chains were unpaired. Overall study results and limits: Clonotype matching in VDJdb favored anti-spike CD8 responses and did not capture private and CD4 specificities.

Germline lookup yields CDR1 SGHTA and CDR2 FQGNSA. The CDR3 has 13 amino acids. V was pared by 5 bases and J by 5 bases, with 12 bases between. The table lists this clonotype with many counts. The antigen is unknown. Individual cDNA molecules carried attached unique molecular identifiers. MiXCR was run by TCRdb on the 5' RACE reads, yielding one entry per CDR3 protein. The sample yields tens of thousands of distinct CDR3 sequences, about 12% seen once. The clonotype originates from an adult who was a healthcare worker with PCR-confirmed SARS-CoV-2 infection or an uninfected control (not recorded which). Sequencing was performed on whole blood. This chain links TRBV7-2 with TRBJ2-5; D unclear. DNA of the CDR3: TGTGCCAGCAGCCCCTCCTTAGGGGAGACCCAGTACTTC. Translated, it gives CASSPSLGETQYF.